The clone carrying this T cell receptor (beta chain) showed up just a few times. The data originate from a study of human T cells and chemical hapten exposure. TCRdb called the RACE reads again in MiXCR, with one record for every CDR3 protein. Among about 110,000 distinct CDR3 sequences, 10% to 15% were seen once, and the ten largest hold 1.5% to 2%. Stated time point: pre-sensitization, week 0. As for treatment: therapeutic diphenylcyclopropenone sensitization with weekly scalp DPC. This CDR3 comprises 15 residues. Germline values: CDR1 DFQATT, CDR2 SNEGSKA (reference sequence). V shed 3 bases and J 2 bases; nucleotides not matched to a gene: 8.

The source material was whole blood, sampled in connection with sensitization to the hapten diphenylcyclopropenone (DPC). The V and J genes are TRBV20-1 and TRBJ2-5; 8 bases agree with TRBD1. This TCR was recovered from a woman aged 45-60 years with alopecia areata. Some clones in this sample may be carry-over from other donors' samples. CDR3 amino acids: CSASGQGLGQETQYF. The CDR3 DNA reads TGCAGTGCTAGCGGACAGGGTCTAGGGCAAGAGACCCAGTACTTC.